These 29 T cell receptor beta chains came from one sample sequenced in a study of CD8 T cells in ankylosing spondylitis. Whole-study findings and limits: One TCR beta motif, made up of roughly 8 highly homologous variants, appeared characteristic of ankylosing spondylitis blood.

MiXCR, run by TCRdb on the 5' RACE reads, gives a single entry per CDR3 protein. This table has some 800,000 distinct CDR3 sequences, about 10% appearing once. Their antigens remain unidentified. Sequenced: blood, either unsorted or a sorted T cell fraction (not recorded which). The receptors derive from a male donor with ankylosing spondylitis.

This sequence joins TRBV29-1 and TRBJ2-3; D is uncertain. Trimming removed 7 bases from V and 0 bases from J, with 14 bases in between. Germline lookup yields CDR1 SQVTM and CDR2 ANQGSEA. The CDR3 sequence is 14 residues long. CDR3 DNA: TGCAGCGGTGGTAGCCCGACTAGCACAGATACGCAGTATTTT. Translating gives CSGGSPTSTDTQYF.

This clonotype occurred many times. The chain links TRBV7-2 to TRBJ1-2; D not resolved. The CDR3 runs 14 residues. Deletions cut 5 bases from V and 4 bases from J, with 14 bases between. Germline V gives CDR1 SGHTA, CDR2 FQGNSA. This CDR3 is CASSQRHGTYGYTF. The CDR3 DNA reads as TGTGCCAGCAGCCAACGACACGGCACCTATGGCTACACCTTC.

This clonotype was detected ten times or more. The chain employs TRBV20-1 and TRBJ2-3; 11 nucleotides line up with TRBD2. The trim removed 7 bases at V and 4 bases at J, leaving 4 bases unmatched. The CDR3 has 13 amino acids. Germline V gene lookup returns CDR1 DFQATT and CDR2 SNEGSKA (reference sequence). CDR3 sequence reads: CSGTSGSSDTQYF. In nucleotides, the CDR3 is TGCAGTGGAACTAGCGGGAGTTCAGATACGCAGTATTTT.

The chain is built from TRBV20-1 and TRBJ2-1; D assignment may be TRBD1 or TRBD2 (5 bases each). V gave up 0 bases and J gave up 10 bases, with 7 bases separating them. The CDR3 totals 11 residues. Germline values: CDR1 DFQATT, CDR2 SNEGSKA (reference sequence). CDR3 nucleotides: TGCAGTGCTAGAGATTGGGGGGAGCAGTTCTTC. Residues: CSARDWGEQFF.

The DNA for the CDR3 is TGTGCCAGCAGCGATGAGGCAACGGACACCGGGGAGCTGTTTTTT. Translated, it gives CASSDEATDTGELFF. The V call is TRBV12-3 or TRBV12-4, the J call TRBJ2-2; D is uncertain. The V and J ends lost 6 bases and 3 bases respectively, with 14 bases between them. The CDR3 has 15 residues.

This clonotype was seen a few times. J is TRBJ2-7 and V is TRBV11-3; either TRBD1 or TRBD2 may supply D (5 bases each). The germline V gene encodes CDR1 SGHNT and CDR2 YENEEA. V was trimmed by 10 bases and J by 3 bases, leaving 13 bases between them. This CDR3 has 12 residues. The chain's CDR3 is CATRDVHYEQYF. The CDR3, as DNA: TGTGCCACTCGGGACGTACACTACGAGCAGTACTTC.

The chain has TRBV15 and TRBJ1-1; D is unclear. Trimming took 5 bases from V and 7 from J, leaving 14 bases between them. This CDR3 has 13 amino acids. Looked up from germline, CDR1 is LNHNV and CDR2 is YYDKDF (reference sequence). The CDR3 DNA follows: TGTGCCACCAGCGCCCGAGCGACACGTGAAGCTTTCTTT. This encodes CATSARATREAFF.

CDR3 protein: CSARSGSGDTQYF. The CDR3, as DNA: TGCAGTGCTAGGAGCGGGAGTGGAGATACGCAGTATTTT. The genes are TRBV20-1 and TRBJ2-3, with TRBD2 matching 8 bases. J was trimmed by 5 bases and V by 3 bases; bases with no gene match: 4. Germline lookup yields CDR1 DFQATT and CDR2 SNEGSKA (reference sequence). This CDR3 spans 13 amino acids.

This clonotype was observed a handful of times. The chain joins TRBV20-1 to TRBJ2-3, with 9 bases aligning to TRBD2. V shed 3 bases, J shed 5 bases, and the junction held 6 bases outside the gene matches. This CDR3 contains 14 residues. Germline-derived CDR1 and CDR2 are DFQATT and SNEGSKA (reference sequence). CDR3 nucleotides: TGCAGTGCTAGTATAGCGGGAGTCCAAGATACGCAGTATTTT. Protein product: CSASIAGVQDTQYF.

The rearrangement joins TRBV20-1 to TRBJ2-7; 9 nucleotides agree with TRBD2. Germline V gives CDR1 DFQATT, CDR2 SNEGSKA (reference sequence). With V trimmed by 5 bases and J by 6 bases, 11 bases remained unmatched. CDR3 length equals 14 residues. The CDR3, as DNA: TGCAGTGCTCCCAAGGCTAGCGGGGTATCCGAGCAGTACTTC. It encodes CSAPKASGVSEQYF.

The chain is built from TRBV20-1 and TRBJ2-7, with TRBD2 matching 12 bases. With V trimmed by 0 bases and J by 6 bases, 12 bases remained unmatched. The germline gives CDR1 DFQATT, CDR2 SNEGSKA (reference sequence). The CDR3 sequence is 17 residues long. The chain's CDR3 is CSARDSRLAGGKGEQYF. The CDR3 DNA follows: TGCAGTGCTAGAGATTCCCGGCTAGCGGGGGGGAAGGGCGAGCAGTACTTC.

This clonotype has only one observation. The rearrangement links TRBV9 to TRBJ1-2; tentative D call: TRBD1 (6 bases). The V end lost 4 bases, the J end lost 9 bases, and 19 bases lay between the germline ends. The CDR3 has 14 amino acids. Germline CDR1 SGDLS, CDR2 YYNGEE. In DNA form, the CDR3 reads TGTGCCAGCAGCCTACTAGGGGGAAGTGAAAGCTACACCTTC. Its protein product is CASSLLGGSESYTF.

The chain carries TRBV18 and TRBJ2-1; D tentatively reads TRBD1 or TRBD2 (5 bases each). The V end lost 3 bases, the J end lost 9 bases, and 15 bases lay between the germline ends. CDR1 KGHSH and CDR2 LQKENI come from the germline V gene. CDR3 size: 14 residues. The CDR3 loop reads CASSPAAEDTEQFF. The CDR3 DNA reads TGTGCCAGCTCACCGGCAGCGGAGGACACTGAGCAGTTCTTC.

This clonotype was seen more than once but under ten times. This chain links TRBV29-1 with TRBJ2-2; tentatively, D is TRBD1 or TRBD2 (5 bases each). The CDR3 runs 13 residues. Germline CDR1 reads SQVTM; CDR2 reads ANQGSEA. The germline V and J ends were trimmed by 7 bases and 5 bases, with 14 bases remaining between them. The CDR3 loop is CSAKAGRTGELFF. DNA for the CDR3: TGCAGCGCCAAGGCAGGGAGAACCGGGGAGCTGTTTTTT.

In its sample, this clonotype was seen a few times. The J gene is TRBJ2-5, the V gene TRBV20-1; 10 bases line up with TRBD2. The CDR3 extends over 15 amino acids. V shed 4 bases, J shed 5 bases, and the junction held 10 bases outside the gene matches. Germline V gives CDR1 DFQATT, CDR2 SNEGSKA (reference sequence). CDR3 bases: TGCAGTGCTATGAGTCTAGCGGGGGACTTCGAGACCCAGTACTTC. This translates into CSAMSLAGDFETQYF.

This clonotype was seen a few times. The V call is TRBV20-1, the J call TRBJ2-3; 10 nucleotides match TRBD2. This CDR3 has 15 residues. Germline CDR1 is DFQATT and CDR2 is SNEGSKA (reference sequence). V lost 6 bases and J lost 4; bases outside the gene matches: 10. This CDR3 is CSAAGLAGVSDTQYF. CDR3 coding DNA: TGCAGTGCGGCCGGTCTAGCGGGAGTGTCAGATACGCAGTATTTT.

The gene calls are TRBV9 and TRBJ1-2; D is undetermined. With 3 bases removed from V and 2 bases from J, the gap between germline ends came to 14 bases. Germline V gene data show CDR1 as SGDLS and CDR2 as YYNGEE. The CDR3 spans 15 residues. CDR3 sequence: CASSGPLLGNYGYTF. The CDR3 DNA sequence: TGTGCCAGCAGCGGCCCCCTCCTAGGCAACTATGGCTACACCTTC.

This clonotype was found many times. The CDR3 sequence: CSASYGEGREAFF. As DNA, the CDR3 is TGCAGTGCTAGTTATGGGGAGGGCCGAGAAGCTTTCTTT. The rearrangement joins TRBV20-1 to TRBJ1-1, with D hard to call. Germline V gene lookup returns CDR1 DFQATT and CDR2 SNEGSKA (reference sequence). Between the trimmed V and J ends, which lost 3 bases and 8 bases, there was a span of 16 bases. CDR3 length: 13 amino acids.

The J gene is TRBJ2-1, the V gene TRBV2, with 9 bases matching TRBD1. The CDR3 consists of 13 residues. Per the germline V gene, CDR1 is SNHLY and CDR2 is FYNNEI. With 5 bases clipped from V and 7 bases from J, the junction kept 3 bases outside the gene matches. The CDR3 region has the DNA TGTGCCAGCAGTTCCGACAGGGGGAATGAGCAGTTCTTC. Amino acids: CASSSDRGNEQFF.

The chain uses TRBV12-3 or TRBV12-4 and TRBJ2-5, with D perhaps given as TRBD1 or TRBD2 (6 bases each). The germline V and J ends were trimmed by 3 bases and 4 bases, with 15 bases remaining between them. This CDR3 has 15 residues. The CDR3 DNA reads as TGTGCCAGCAGTTTTGGGGCCCCGGGGGCAGAGACCCAGTACTTC. It specifies CASSFGAPGAETQYF.

The genes are TRBV7-2 and TRBJ2-1; D is uncertain. This CDR3 is built from 14 residues. V gave up 1 base and J gave up 3 bases, with 7 bases separating them. The V gene's germline CDR1 is SGHTA and CDR2 FQGNSA. The CDR3 sequence: CASSLGVVYNEQFF. CDR3 DNA: TGTGCCAGCAGCTTAGGCGTGGTCTACAATGAGCAGTTCTTC.

The genes are TRBV5-1 and TRBJ2-2; unclear D gene. The germline V and J ends were trimmed by 1 base and 1 base, with 14 bases remaining between them. Germline CDR1 is SGHRS and CDR2 is YFSETQ. The CDR3 spans 17 residues. The CDR3 spells CASSLNWARGNTGELFF. CDR3 in DNA: TGCGCCAGCAGCTTGAACTGGGCCCGAGGGAACACCGGGGAGCTGTTTTTT. Complete variable domain (other parts from reference TRBV5-1 and TRBJ2-2): KAGVTQTPRYLIKTRGQQVTLSCSPISGHRSVSWYQQTPGQGLQFLFEYFSETQRNKGNFPGRFSGRQFSNSRSEMNVSTLELGDSALYLCASSLNWARGNTGELFFGEGSRLTVL.

This clonotype turned up a few times. V usage is TRBV6-1 and J usage is TRBJ2-3; tentatively, D is TRBD1 or TRBD2 (5 bases each). CDR3 length equals 16 residues. CDR1 is MNHNS, CDR2 SASEGT, per germline. With 5 bases removed from V and 2 bases from J, the gap between germline ends came to 17 bases. DNA of the CDR3: TGTGCCAGCAGTCGTATAGCCGGGACGCTCACAGATACGCAGTATTTT. Translating gives CASSRIAGTLTDTQYF.

V is TRBV10-3 and J is TRBJ2-7, with 9 positions matching TRBD2. This CDR3 is 13 amino acids long. Germline V gene lookup returns CDR1 ENHRY and CDR2 SYGVKD. The V and J ends lost 11 bases and 7 bases, in that order; junction bases with no gene match: 12. The CDR3 loop is CAVRLAVEEEQYF. As DNA, the CDR3 is TGTGCCGTCCGACTAGCGGTGGAGGAGGAGCAGTACTTC.

V gene TRBV18 combines with J gene TRBJ2-1, with TRBD1 as a possible D gene (5 bases). The germline V gene has CDR1 KGHSH and CDR2 LQKENI. V was shortened by 3 bases and J by 3 bases, with 9 bases between the two germline ends. CDR3 length: 14 residues. The CDR3 DNA reads as TGTGCCAGCTCACCGACAGTGATCTACAATGAGCAGTTCTTC. This codes for CASSPTVIYNEQFF. Full variable domain (outside the CDR3, taken from reference TRBV18 and TRBJ2-1): NAGVMQNPRHLVRRRGQEARLRCSPMKGHSHVYWYRQLPEEGLKFMVYLQKENIIDESGMPKERFSAEFPKEGPSILRIQQVVRGDSAAYFCASSPTVIYNEQFFGPGTRLTVL.

This clonotype occurred a few times. The J gene is TRBJ1-1, the V gene TRBV6-2 or TRBV6-3; D not resolved. Germline V gene sequence: CDR1 MNHEY, CDR2 SVGEGT. This CDR3 has 12 amino acids. V was shortened by 6 bases and J by 6 bases, with 11 bases between the two germline ends. CDR3 loop: CASRDTVAEAFF. The CDR3, as DNA: TGTGCCAGCAGAGACACGGTGGCTGAAGCTTTCTTT.

This clonotype was counted many times. This chain connects TRBV12-3 or TRBV12-4 to TRBJ2-5; tentative D call: TRBD1 (5 bases). The CDR3 is made up of 13 amino acids. Trimming pared 6 bases from V and 4 bases from J, leaving 12 bases between. CDR3 nucleotides: TGTGCCAGCAGACGACAGATGGGAGAGACCCAGTACTTC. Protein: CASRRQMGETQYF.

The chain uses TRBV7-2 and TRBJ2-3, with D unresolved. Trimming pared 6 bases from V and 3 bases from J, leaving 13 bases between. The germline V gene encodes CDR1 SGHTA and CDR2 FQGNSA. The CDR3 consists of 14 residues. In nucleotides, the CDR3 is TGTGCCAGCAGGGCTGAGGCCAGGACAGATACGCAGTATTTT. Translated, it gives CASRAEARTDTQYF.

V and J are TRBV20-1 and TRBJ2-7; D gene ambiguous. V was cut by 6 bases and J by 2 bases, with 11 bases left in between. The CDR3 consists of 12 residues. From germline, CDR1 is DFQATT and CDR2 SNEGSKA (reference sequence). The CDR3, as DNA: TGCAGTGCGAGAACTACTACCTACGAGCAGTACTTC. Translation gives CSARTTTYEQYF.